Below, 19 T cell receptor beta chains from the same sample are listed, as sequenced in a study of blood T cell repertoires in COVID-19. The protocol was immunoSEQ multiplex PCR, while the TCRdb copy is restricted to in-frame clones and leaves out a portion. The table shows around 65,000 clones, with nearly 85% occurring only once. Sample: peripheral blood. The receptor source for this set is a human donor in a cohort sampled during active COVID-19.

V usage is TRBV5-5 and J usage is TRBJ1-1; no definite D call. This CDR3 region has 14 residues. The V end lost 4 bases, the J end lost 2 bases, and 12 bases lay between the germline ends. Germline assignment: CDR1 SGHKS and CDR2 YYEKEE (reference sequence). CDR3 sequence (DNA): TGTGCCAGCAGCGCACCGGGAGGCAACACTGAAGCTTTCTTT. It specifies CASSAPGGNTEAFF.

V gene TRBV30 combines with J gene TRBJ1-5; TRBD1 agrees at 7 bases. CDR1 is GTSNPN, CDR2 SVGIG, per germline (reference sequence). The CDR3 covers 14 residues. V lost 2 bases and J lost 9; bases outside the gene matches: 10. The CDR3 here is CAWSSQGGSLPQHF. CDR3 bases: TGTGCCTGGAGTTCCCAGGGGGGAAGTCTGCCCCAGCATTTT. Full variable domain (rest looked up from reference TRBV30 and TRBJ1-5): SQTIHQWPATLVQPVGSPLSLECTVEGTSNPNLYWYRQAAGRGLQLLFYSVGIGQISSEVPQNLSASRPQDRQFILSSKKLLLSDSGFYLCAWSSQGGSLPQHFGDGTRLSIL.

The chain recombines TRBV7-9 with TRBJ2-1; 9 bases match TRBD2. CDR1 and CDR2 (germline): SEHNR, FQNEAQ (reference sequence). This CDR3 contains 16 residues. The J segment lost 2 bases and the V segment lost 1 base, leaving 3 bases of the junction unmatched. DNA for the CDR3: TGTGCCAGCAGCTTAGTTAGCGGGGGCGCCTACAATGAGCAGTTCTTC. Its translation is CASSLVSGGAYNEQFF.

The gene calls are TRBV9 and TRBJ2-1; possibly TRBD2 for D (6 bases). The CDR3 length is 16 residues. V was trimmed by 0 bases and J by 8 bases, leaving 18 bases between them. The V gene's germline CDR1 is SGDLS and CDR2 YYNGEE. The CDR3 reads CASSVGLGGALYEQFF. The CDR3 DNA sequence: TGTGCCAGCAGCGTAGGCCTAGGCGGGGCCTTGTATGAGCAGTTCTTC.

The genes are TRBV30 and TRBJ1-5; 7 positions agree with TRBD1. Germline lookup yields CDR1 GTSNPN and CDR2 SVGIG (reference sequence). Trimming took 0 bases from V and 11 from J; bases not matched to a gene: 10. The CDR3 contains 14 residues. CDR3 nucleotides: TGTGCCTGGAGTGTTAAGGGGGCCCTACGGACCCAGCATTTT. Encoded protein: CAWSVKGALRTQHF.

The V gene is TRBV5-5, the J gene TRBJ1-1; 7 bases align to TRBD1. Germline V lookup: CDR1 SGHKS, CDR2 YYEKEE (reference sequence). This CDR3 has 15 residues. After removal of 2 bases from V and 1 base from J, the junction contained 5 bases not matched to a gene. The CDR3 nucleotides are TGTGCCAGCAGCTTCACCGGGACAGCGAACACTGAAGCTTTCTTT. Translated, it gives CASSFTGTANTEAFF.

The chain has TRBV5-4 and TRBJ1-1; tentative D call: TRBD1 (5 bases). Trimming pared 3 bases from V and 0 bases from J, leaving 6 bases between. Germline V CDR1 and CDR2: SGHNT, YYREEE (reference sequence). This CDR3 spans 13 amino acids. The CDR3 bases are TGTGCCAGCAGCTCACAGGTGAACACTGAAGCTTTCTTT. Translating gives CASSSQVNTEAFF.

This chain links TRBV18 with TRBJ1-1, with TRBD1 matching over 8 bases. The CDR3 spans 15 residues. From germline, CDR1 is KGHSH and CDR2 LQKENI. The ends lost 4 bases at V and 3 bases at J; junction bases unmatched: 7. In DNA form, the CDR3 reads TGTGCCAGCTCACTCCGACAGGGGAGGGACACTGAAGCTTTCTTT. As protein: CASSLRQGRDTEAFF.

V and J are TRBV6-5 and TRBJ1-2, with 8 positions matching TRBD1. The V segment lost 6 bases and the J segment 4 bases; nucleotides outside the gene matches: 10. CDR1 is MNHEY, CDR2 SVGAGI, per germline. CDR3 size: 15 residues. CDR3 nucleotides: TGTGCCAGCAGCCAAGGACAGGGAAGGCGCTATGGCTACACCTTC. It encodes CASSQGQGRRYGYTF.

The DNA of the CDR3 is TGTGCCAGCAGCCATACCGGGACAGCAACTAATCAGCCCCAGCATTTT. Encoded protein: CASSHTGTATNQPQHF. The rearrangement uses TRBV4-2 and TRBJ1-5, with 7 bases matching TRBD1. The germline V gene encodes CDR1 LGHNA and CDR2 YNFKEQ. CDR3 length equals 16 residues. The V segment lost 3 bases and the J segment 4 bases; nucleotides outside the gene matches: 9.

This chain connects TRBV6-1 to TRBJ1-3, with D possibly matching TRBD1 (6 bases). Trimming removed 3 bases from V and 4 bases from J, with 13 bases in between. This CDR3 comprises 15 residues. CDR1 is MNHNS, CDR2 SASEGT, per germline. DNA of the CDR3: TGTGCCAGCAGTGACCCCAGGGGCGCCGGAAACACCATATATTTT. Amino acids: CASSDPRGAGNTIYF.

The J gene is TRBJ1-5, the V gene TRBV6-6, with D perhaps matching TRBD1 (5 bases). The germline V gene has CDR1 MNHNY and CDR2 SVGAGI (reference sequence). Trimming removed 5 bases from V and 2 bases from J, with 13 bases in between. The CDR3 loop spans 15 amino acids. CDR3 coding DNA: TGTGCCAGCAGTCACCGACAGAATCGCAATCAGCCCCAGCATTTT. Translating it yields CASSHRQNRNQPQHF.

This clone occurred once. CDR3 bases: TGTGCCAGCAGCTTAGAGCTAGCGGGTTCCTCGGCCAATGAGCAGTTCTTC. Translation: CASSLELAGSSANEQFF. V and J are TRBV7-6 and TRBJ2-1, with TRBD2 matching 8 bases. Trimming took 1 base from V and 6 from J; bases not matched to a gene: 11. This CDR3 comprises 17 residues. The germline V gene encodes CDR1 SGHVS and CDR2 FNYEAQ.

The J gene is TRBJ1-1, the V gene TRBV10-2, with 7 bases that match TRBD1. This CDR3 comprises 13 residues. With V trimmed by 7 bases and J by 6 bases, 8 bases remained unmatched. Germline-derived CDR1 and CDR2 are WSHSY and SAAADI. In nucleotides, the CDR3 is TGCGCCAGCACCGACAGGGTGAGTCCTGAAGCTTTCTTT. It codes for CASTDRVSPEAFF.

The V gene is TRBV20-1, the J gene TRBJ1-5; perhaps TRBD1 as D (5 bases). Germline CDR1 and CDR2: DFQATT and SNEGSKA (reference sequence). Trimming left V 3 bases short and J 6 bases short, with 9 bases between. The CDR3 length is 12 residues. CDR3 protein: CSASLQGQPQHF. The DNA for the CDR3 is TGCAGTGCTAGTCTCCAGGGTCAGCCCCAGCATTTT.

The V gene is TRBV30, the J gene TRBJ1-5, with D unresolved. Germline CDR1 is GTSNPN and CDR2 is SVGIG (reference sequence). The CDR3 runs 15 residues. Between the trimmed V and J ends, which lost 0 bases and 6 bases, there was a span of 15 bases. CDR3 bases: TGTGCCTGGAGTGTAGGAGACCTGAACGTTCAGCCCCAGCATTTT. Amino acids: CAWSVGDLNVQPQHF.

This chain connects TRBV6-1 to TRBJ1-5, with a weak D call TRBD1 (6 bases). The V end was cut by 0 bases, the J end by 7 bases, with 16 bases between. CDR3 length equals 16 residues. In germline, CDR1 is MNHNS, CDR2 SASEGT. The CDR3 region has the DNA TGTGCCAGCAGTGAAGCGGGGAATTACAGGGTGCAGCCCCAGCATTTT. Translation gives CASSEAGNYRVQPQHF.

A note on this clone: A junction end diverges from the germline sequence, so it may reflect a read error. The chain carries TRBV10-3 and TRBJ2-1, with 9 positions matching TRBD2. This CDR3 spans 19 amino acids. Germline loops: CDR1 ENHRY, CDR2 SYGVKD. Written as DNA, the CDR3 is TGTGCCATCAGTGGCCGGGGGCGCGGGGGGGCTATCTCCGACAATGAGCAGTTCTTC. Its translation: CAISGRGRGGAISDNEQFF.

The chain carries TRBV19 and TRBJ1-1; 10 positions agree with TRBD1. The CDR3 loop spans 17 amino acids. J lost 1 base, V lost 6 bases, and 11 bases had no gene match. CDR1 and CDR2 from the germline V gene are LNHDA and SQIVND (reference sequence). In DNA, the CDR3 is TGTGCCAGTAGACAAAAGCGACAGGGGGCCTGGAACACTGAAGCTTTCTTT. Translation: CASRQKRQGAWNTEAFF. The full variable domain, in which reference TRBV19 and TRBJ1-1 provide the parts outside the CDR3, is DGGITQSPKYLFRKEGQNVTLSCEQNLNHDAMYWYRQDPGQGLRLIYYSQIVNDFQKGDIAEGYSVSREKKESFPLTVTSAQKNPTAFYLCASRQKRQGAWNTEAFFGQGTRLTVV.